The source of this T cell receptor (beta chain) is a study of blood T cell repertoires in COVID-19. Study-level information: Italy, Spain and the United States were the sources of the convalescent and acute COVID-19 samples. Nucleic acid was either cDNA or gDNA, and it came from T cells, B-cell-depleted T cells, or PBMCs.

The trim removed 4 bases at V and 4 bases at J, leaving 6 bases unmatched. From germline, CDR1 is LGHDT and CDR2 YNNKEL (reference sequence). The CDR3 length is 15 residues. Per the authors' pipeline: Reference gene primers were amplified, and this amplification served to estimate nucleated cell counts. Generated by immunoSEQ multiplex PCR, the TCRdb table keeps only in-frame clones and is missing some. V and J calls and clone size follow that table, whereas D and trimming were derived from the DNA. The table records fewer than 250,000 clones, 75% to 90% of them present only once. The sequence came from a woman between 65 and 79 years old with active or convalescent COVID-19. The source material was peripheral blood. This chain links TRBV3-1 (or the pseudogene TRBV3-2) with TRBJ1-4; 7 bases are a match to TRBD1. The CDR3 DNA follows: TGTGCCAGCAGCCCACAGGGGATTGTTAATGAAAAACTGTTTTTT. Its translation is CASSPQGIVNEKLFF.